The T cell receptor (beta chain) under discussion was sequenced for a study of patients and donors after allogeneic stem cell transplantation. Germline loops: CDR1 DFQATT, CDR2 SNEGSKA (reference sequence). Trimming stripped 5 bases from V and 2 bases from J, with 15 bases between. The CDR3 loop spans 14 amino acids. TCRdb analysed the RT-PCR reads with MiXCR anew, one entry per CDR3 protein. The sample gives about a million distinct CDR3 sequences, 15% to 20% of which show up once; roughly 6.4% is in the top ten. Sequencing was performed on blood, either unsorted or a sorted T cell fraction (not recorded which). The TCR originated in a human donor who was either an allogeneic HSCT recipient or a stem cell or donor lymphocyte infusion donor (not recorded which). It is not recorded whose cells these are; they may come from a transplant donor. The chain has TRBV20-1 and TRBJ2-5, with D perhaps TRBD1 (6 bases). This CDR3 is CSASLDSRQETQYF. CDR3 DNA: TGCAGTGCTTCCCTGGACAGCAGACAAGAGACCCAGTACTTC.